The 17 T cell receptor beta chains below all came from one sample that was sequenced in a study of cytomegalovirus exposure and HLA in healthy donors. This PCR relied on a set of 60 Vbeta primers and 13 Jbeta primers. Assay used: immunoSEQ multiplex PCR; TCRdb lists only in-frame clones, some missing. This sample has around 130,000 clones, with around 8.5% found just once. Sequencing used PBMCs. Receptor source: a man aged 35-49 years in good health and CMV-seronegative.

This clone was seen more than once but under ten times. The chain employs TRBV4-1 and TRBJ2-1; TRBD2 matches at 7 bases. J gave up 0 bases and V 3 bases, and 2 bases lay outside the gene matches. In germline, CDR1 is MGHRA, CDR2 YSYEKL. There are 15 residues in the CDR3. The CDR3 spells CASSHRDYSYNEQFF. The CDR3 coding sequence is TGCGCCAGCAGCCACCGGGACTACTCCTACAATGAGCAGTTCTTC.

V gene TRBV9 combines with J gene TRBJ2-7; D may be TRBD1 (7 bases). The germline V and J ends were trimmed by 0 bases and 7 bases, with 17 bases remaining between them. The CDR3 is 15 residues long. The germline gives CDR1 SGDLS, CDR2 YYNGEE. In DNA, the CDR3 is TGTGCCAGCAGCGTAGGCGGGACAGATGCGATGGAGCAGTACTTC. This gives the protein CASSVGGTDAMEQYF.

The chain has TRBV7-6 and TRBJ1-3, with a possible D match to TRBD1 (6 bases). This CDR3 contains 13 residues. Per germline, CDR1 SGHVS and CDR2 FNYEAQ. V shed 1 base and J shed 7 bases, with 8 bases lying between them. The CDR3 nucleotides are TGTGCCAGCAGCTTAGGGCAGGGGAACACCATATATTTT. Its protein is CASSLGQGNTIYF.

V is TRBV9 and J is TRBJ2-2, with D possibly being TRBD2 (5 bases). The germline CDR1 and CDR2 sequences are SGDLS and YYNGEE. The CDR3 loop spans 15 amino acids. Trimming left V 0 bases short and J 6 bases short, with 12 bases between. The CDR3 sequence is CASSVGRLGAGELFF. The CDR3 DNA is TGTGCCAGCAGCGTAGGGAGGCTTGGGGCCGGGGAGCTGTTTTTT.

This rearrangement joins TRBV7-2 to TRBJ1-6; D unclear. The V gene's germline CDR1 is SGHTA and CDR2 FQGNSA. This CDR3 is built from 14 residues. Trimming took off 0 bases at V and 7 bases at J, with 7 bases between the two ends. The CDR3 protein is CASSLARLNSPLHF. CDR3 DNA: TGTGCCAGCAGCTTAGCCCGGTTGAATTCACCCCTCCACTTT.

Comments on this clone: The same CDR3 is also encoded by other DNA sequences in this sample. J is TRBJ1-6 and V is TRBV14; no clear D gene. This CDR3 comprises 15 residues. From germline, CDR1 is SGHDN and CDR2 FVKESK. The germline V and J ends were trimmed by 3 bases and 7 bases, with 13 bases remaining between them. CDR3 amino acids: CASSQVSGGNSPLHF. The CDR3 nucleotides read TGTGCCAGCAGCCAGGTCAGTGGAGGGAATTCACCCCTCCACTTT.

This clone was picked up a small number of times. The rearrangement joins TRBV13 to TRBJ2-7; TRBD2 is a possible D gene (6 bases). This CDR3 contains 13 residues. Germline loops: CDR1 PRHDT, CDR2 FYEKMQ (reference sequence). Between the trimmed V and J ends, which lost 7 bases and 7 bases, there was a span of 17 bases. The CDR3 loop reads CASTTQLRGEQYF. DNA of the CDR3: TGTGCCAGCACCACCCAACTCCGGGGGGAGCAGTACTTC. The variable domain in full, with the rest retrieved from reference TRBV13 and TRBJ2-7, is AAGVIQSPRHLIKEKRETATLKCYPIPRHDTVYWYQQGPGQDPQFLISFYEKMQSDKGSIPDRFSAQQFSDYHSELNMSSLELGDSALYFCASTTQLRGEQYFGPGTRLTVT.

This clone was detected a few times. The gene calls are TRBV7-9 and TRBJ1-4, with a possible D match to TRBD1 (5 bases). Trimming took 5 bases from V and 0 from J, leaving 7 bases between them. The CDR3 sequence is 14 residues long. The germline V gene encodes CDR1 SEHNR and CDR2 FQNEAQ (reference sequence). DNA for the CDR3: TGTGCCAGCAGCCGGGGGGCAACTAATGAAAAACTGTTTTTT. It encodes CASSRGATNEKLFF.

In DNA form, the CDR3 reads TGTGCCAGCAGCTCAGAAAACAGGGGAATCACAGATACGCAGTATTTT. The encoded protein is CASSSENRGITDTQYF. The rearrangement uses TRBV28 and TRBJ2-3; the match to TRBD1 covers 7 bases. V gave up 6 bases and J gave up 2 bases; unmatched junction bases: 11. CDR3 size: 16 residues. The germline gives CDR1 MDHEN, CDR2 SYDVKM.

This clone has more than one count but fewer than ten. The J gene is TRBJ1-1, the V gene TRBV6-6; 8 bases map to TRBD1. CDR1 and CDR2 (germline): MNHNY, SVGAGI (reference sequence). Trimming took 4 bases from V and 6 from J; bases not matched to a gene: 7. This CDR3 comprises 14 residues. The DNA for the CDR3 is TGTGCCAGCAGTTTGCAGGGGGCGAGGGCTGAAGCTTTCTTT. As protein: CASSLQGARAEAFF.

The V call is TRBV12-5, the J call TRBJ2-1, with D possibly TRBD2 on 6 matching bases. Trimming stripped 5 bases from V and 8 bases from J, with 19 bases between. The germline CDR1 and CDR2 sequences are LGHNT and FRNRAP. The CDR3 is 15 residues long. The CDR3, as DNA: TGTGCTAGTGGTGCCGGGACTGGGGCGTTCTATGAGCAGTTCTTC. This codes for CASGAGTGAFYEQFF.

This clone was seen more than once but under ten times. V usage is TRBV18 and J usage is TRBJ2-7, with 8 bases identical to TRBD1. Germline V gene sequence: CDR1 KGHSH, CDR2 LQKENI. V was clipped by 2 bases and J by 0 bases; unmatched bases: 6. The CDR3 runs to 16 residues. CDR3: CASSPEGQVSSYEQYF. The CDR3 DNA sequence: TGTGCCAGCTCACCAGAGGGACAGGTGAGCTCCTACGAGCAGTACTTC.

V is TRBV4-1 and J is TRBJ2-5; D is unclear. Germline V lookup: CDR1 MGHRA, CDR2 YSYEKL. This CDR3 region has 13 residues. Trimming removed 1 base from V and 9 bases from J, with 12 bases in between. For the CDR3, the DNA is TGCGCCAGCAGCCAAGCGTTAGCCCCGGCCCAGTACTTC. Protein product: CASSQALAPAQYF.

As to this clone: This same CDR3 is encoded by further DNA sequences in the sample. The chain carries TRBV5-8 and TRBJ2-5; D call uncertain. This CDR3 spans 16 amino acids. V dropped 4 bases and J dropped 1 base, with 17 bases sitting between them. The germline CDR1 and CDR2 sequences are SGHTS and YDEGEE. The CDR3 loop is CASSPRIWSSQETQYF. The CDR3 DNA sequence: TGTGCCAGCAGCCCGCGGATATGGTCAAGCCAAGAGACCCAGTACTTC.

The chain links TRBV27 to TRBJ1-5, with 7 nucleotides matching TRBD1. Trimming removed 5 bases from V and 7 bases from J; junction bases left unmatched: 11. The CDR3 loop spans 15 amino acids. CDR1 is MNHEY and CDR2 is SMNVEV in the germline V gene (reference sequence). DNA of the CDR3: TGTGCCAGCAGTGCAATGACAGGGTCTGACCAGCCCCAGCATTTT. Protein product: CASSAMTGSDQPQHF.

This clone was detected only a few times. The CDR3, as DNA: TGTGCCAGCAGCTTAGACGGGACAGCCTACGAGCAGTACTTC. Translated, it gives CASSLDGTAYEQYF. The chain couples TRBV7-6 to TRBJ2-7, with TRBD1 matching over 7 bases. The germline CDR1 and CDR2 sequences are SGHVS and FNYEAQ. Trimming took 1 base from V and 2 from J; bases not matched to a gene: 2. The CDR3 covers 14 residues.

J is TRBJ1-4 and V is TRBV4-1, with D possibly matching TRBD1 (6 bases). The germline V and J ends were trimmed by 4 bases and 7 bases, with 13 bases remaining between them. The CDR3 spans 14 residues. From germline, CDR1 is MGHRA and CDR2 YSYEKL. CDR3 sequence: CASSPGRGREKLFF. The CDR3 DNA sequence: TGCGCCAGCAGCCCGGGCAGGGGACGTGAAAAACTGTTTTTT.